The clone carrying this TCR beta chain was counted ten times or more. From roughly 390 ng of RNA, a library with molecular barcoded alpha/delta and beta/gamma adaptors was made. TCRdb ran MiXCR on the reads and lists one entry per CDR3 protein. The sample has tens of thousands of distinct CDR3 sequences; roughly an eighth are singletons. These data are taken from a study of read filtering for tumor transcriptome and immune sequencing. Across the study: Among patients, roughly 17 were male and approximately 15 female, aged about 45 to 85 (mean around 66). R-ISS stage counts were about 8 for I, about 15 for II, about seven for III. Transcriptome libraries were built from DNase-treated RNA.

V lost 2 bases, J lost 4 bases, and 5 bases stayed unmatched. CDR1 is SQVTM, CDR2 ANQGSEA, per germline. CDR3 size: 14 residues. Sequenced sample: a population of CD138-negative cells sorted from bone marrow. The receptor was isolated from a donor aged 40 or older with multiple myeloma. The rearrangement links TRBV29-1 to TRBJ2-5; 9 bases fit TRBD1. CDR3 nucleotide sequence: TGCAGCGTTGAACGGGACAGGGTAGGAGAGACCCAGTACTTC. Protein sequence: CSVERDRVGETQYF.